The sequence of this T cell receptor (beta chain) was determined in a study of T-cell reconstitution after alpha-beta-depleted transplantation in children. Unique molecular identifiers were used to barcode this TCRbeta library. TCRdb re-called the PCR reads through MiXCR, storing one row per CDR3 protein. The sample consists of about 260,000 distinct CDR3 sequences, approximately 8.9% of them appearing once. This clonotype was detected ten times or more. The CDR3 length is 16 residues. Looked up from germline, CDR1 is SGHAT and CDR2 is FQNNGV. With V trimmed by 6 bases and J by 6 bases, 12 bases remained unmatched.

The input for sequencing was PBMCs, mostly from graft donor cells, taken 180 days after TCRalphabeta/CD19-depleted stem cell transplant. V usage is TRBV11-2 and J usage is TRBJ2-2; 8 bases agree with TRBD1. The TCR comes from a male patient younger than 18 who had a stem cell transplant for acute lymphoblastic leukemia, so the T cells may come from the graft donor. CDR3 coding DNA: TGTGCCAGCAGAACGAGACAGGGGTTATATTCCGGGGAGCTGTTTTTT. It codes for CASRTRQGLYSGELFF.